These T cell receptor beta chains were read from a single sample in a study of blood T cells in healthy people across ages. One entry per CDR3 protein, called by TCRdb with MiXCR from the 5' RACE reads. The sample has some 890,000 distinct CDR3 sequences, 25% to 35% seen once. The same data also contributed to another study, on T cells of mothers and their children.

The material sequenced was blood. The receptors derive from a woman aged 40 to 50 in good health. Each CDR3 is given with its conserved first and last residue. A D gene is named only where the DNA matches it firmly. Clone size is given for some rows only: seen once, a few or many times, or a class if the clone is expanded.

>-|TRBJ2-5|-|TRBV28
CASISSGTIQETQYF
TGTGCCAGCATTAGCTCCGGGACCATCCAAGAGACCCAGTACTTC
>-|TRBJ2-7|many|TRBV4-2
CASSQDLEGYEQYF
TGTGCCAGCAGCCAAGATCTTGAGGGTTACGAGCAGTACTTC
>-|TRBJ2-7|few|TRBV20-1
CSAIWSRVSEQYF
TGCAGTGCTATCTGGTCCCGAGTATCCGAGCAGTACTTC
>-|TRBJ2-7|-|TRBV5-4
CTYGGTYEQYF
TGTACCTATGGGGGCACCTACGAGCAGTACTTC
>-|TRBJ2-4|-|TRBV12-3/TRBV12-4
CASRIGIGDIQYF
TGTGCCAGCCGTATAGGGATAGGGGACATTCAGTACTTC
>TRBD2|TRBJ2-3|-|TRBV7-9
CAGSFTSADTQYF
TGTGCCGGCAGCTTTACTAGCGCAGATACGCAGTATTTT
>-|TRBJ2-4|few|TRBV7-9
CASSLEPQDIQYF
TGTGCCAGCAGCCTTGAGCCTCAGGACATTCAGTACTTC
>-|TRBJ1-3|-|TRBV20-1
CSAHHSGNTIYF
TGCAGTGCCCATCACTCTGGAAACACCATATATTTT
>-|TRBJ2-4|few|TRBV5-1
CASSDGQFGNIQYF
TGCGCCAGCAGCGACGGACAGTTTGGAAACATTCAGTACTTC
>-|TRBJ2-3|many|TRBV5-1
CASSFDLLTDTQYF
TGCGCCAGCAGCTTCGACCTACTCACAGATACGCAGTATTTT
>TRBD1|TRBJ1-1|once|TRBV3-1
CACSQRKTGGTEAFF
TGTGCCTGCAGCCAACGGAAGACAGGGGGTACTGAAGCTTTCTTT
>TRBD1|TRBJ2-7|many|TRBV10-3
CAISGQGALSDEQYF
TGTGCCATCAGTGGACAGGGGGCGCTTTCGGACGAGCAGTACTTC
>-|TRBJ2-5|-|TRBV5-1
CASSSSGPKETQYF
TGCGCCAGCAGCTCATCGGGACCTAAGGAGACCCAGTACTTC
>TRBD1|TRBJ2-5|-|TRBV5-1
CASSFDRVGETQYF
TGCGCCAGCAGCTTCGACAGGGTGGGCGAGACCCAGTACTTC
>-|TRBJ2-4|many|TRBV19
CASSLPGLAKNIQYF
TGTGCCAGTAGTCTGCCGGGGCTAGCCAAAAACATTCAGTACTTC
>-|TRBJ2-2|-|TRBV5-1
CASSLASTANTGELFF
TGCGCCAGCAGCTTGGCCAGCACAGCGAACACCGGGGAGCTGTTTTTT
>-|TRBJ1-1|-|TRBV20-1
CSARSDANTEAFF
TGCAGTGCTAGGTCGGACGCGAACACTGAAGCTTTCTTT
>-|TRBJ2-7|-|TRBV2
CASSDRDRFQYF
TGTGCCAGCAGTGACAGGGACCGCTTCCAGTACTTC
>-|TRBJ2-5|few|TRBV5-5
CASNRSPAGETQYF
TGTGCCAGCAACAGATCGCCCGCCGGGGAGACCCAGTACTTC
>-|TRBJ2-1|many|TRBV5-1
CASSLIPTKAHNEQFF
TGCGCCAGCAGCTTGATCCCCACCAAGGCACACAATGAGCAGTTCTTC
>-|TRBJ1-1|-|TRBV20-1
CSARAIDRQNTEAFF
TGCAGTGCTAGAGCCATAGACAGGCAGAACACTGAAGCTTTCTTT
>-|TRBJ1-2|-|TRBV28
CASSFAVLTSYGYTF
TGTGCCAGCAGTTTTGCCGTCCTGACCTCCTATGGCTACACCTTC
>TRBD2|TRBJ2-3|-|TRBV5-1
CASQTSGGAIDTQYF
TGCGCCAGCCAGACTAGCGGGGGGGCTATAGATACGCAGTATTTT
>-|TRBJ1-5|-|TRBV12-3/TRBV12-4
CASSLGLSFNQPQHF
TGTGCCAGCAGTTTAGGGCTCAGTTTCAATCAGCCCCAGCATTTT
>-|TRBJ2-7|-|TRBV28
CASSSGLEYF
TGTGCCAGCAGTTCCGGTCTCGAGTACTTC
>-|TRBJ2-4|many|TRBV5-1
CASSLDSPKNIQYF
TGCGCCAGCAGCCTGGACAGCCCTAAAAACATTCAGTACTTC